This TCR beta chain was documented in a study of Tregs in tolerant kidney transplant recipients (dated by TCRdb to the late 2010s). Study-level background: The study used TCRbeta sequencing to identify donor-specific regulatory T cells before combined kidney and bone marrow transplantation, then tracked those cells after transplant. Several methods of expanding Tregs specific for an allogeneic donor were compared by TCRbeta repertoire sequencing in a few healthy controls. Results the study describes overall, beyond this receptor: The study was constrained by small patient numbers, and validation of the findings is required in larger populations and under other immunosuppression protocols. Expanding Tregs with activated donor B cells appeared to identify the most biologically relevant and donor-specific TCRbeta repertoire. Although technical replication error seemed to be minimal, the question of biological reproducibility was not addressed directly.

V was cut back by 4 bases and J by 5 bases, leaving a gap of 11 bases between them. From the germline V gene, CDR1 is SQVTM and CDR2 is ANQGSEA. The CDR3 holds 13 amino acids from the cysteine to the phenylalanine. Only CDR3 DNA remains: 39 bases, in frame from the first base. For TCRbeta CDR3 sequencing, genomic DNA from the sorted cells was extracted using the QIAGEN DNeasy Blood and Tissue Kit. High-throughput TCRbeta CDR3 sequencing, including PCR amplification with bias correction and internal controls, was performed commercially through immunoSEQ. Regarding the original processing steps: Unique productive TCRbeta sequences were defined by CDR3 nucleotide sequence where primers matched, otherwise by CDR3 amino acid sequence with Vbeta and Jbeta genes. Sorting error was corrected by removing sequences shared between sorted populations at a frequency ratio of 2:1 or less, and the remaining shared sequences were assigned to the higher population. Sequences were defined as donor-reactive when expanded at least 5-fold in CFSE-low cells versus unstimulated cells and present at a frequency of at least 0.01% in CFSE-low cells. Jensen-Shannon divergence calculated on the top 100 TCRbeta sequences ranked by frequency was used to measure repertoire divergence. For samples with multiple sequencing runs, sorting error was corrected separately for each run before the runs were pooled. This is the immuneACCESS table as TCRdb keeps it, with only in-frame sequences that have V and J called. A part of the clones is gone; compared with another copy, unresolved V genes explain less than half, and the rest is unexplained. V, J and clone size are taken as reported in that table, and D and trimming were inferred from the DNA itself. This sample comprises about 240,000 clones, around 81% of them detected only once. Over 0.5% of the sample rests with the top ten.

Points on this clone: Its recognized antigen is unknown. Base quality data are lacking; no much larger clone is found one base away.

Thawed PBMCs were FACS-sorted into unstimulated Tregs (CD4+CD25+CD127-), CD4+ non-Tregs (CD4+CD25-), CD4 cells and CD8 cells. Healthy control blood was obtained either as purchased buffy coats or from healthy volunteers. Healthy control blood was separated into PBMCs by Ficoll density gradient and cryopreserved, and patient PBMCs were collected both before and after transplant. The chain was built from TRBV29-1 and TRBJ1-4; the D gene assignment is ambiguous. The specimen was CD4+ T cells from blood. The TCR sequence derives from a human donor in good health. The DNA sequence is TGCAGCGTTGGAGGAGGATTAAATGAAAAACTGTTTTTT. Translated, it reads CSVGGGLNEKLFF.